The 23 T cell receptor beta chains below all came from one sample that was sequenced in a study of T cells in narcolepsy (dated by TCRdb to 2016 to 2019). Libraries were made using the immunoSEQ multiplex PCR assay. Entries here come from immuneACCESS through TCRdb and include only in-frame sequences with V and J called. Some clones fail to appear in such tables; in the studies checked, an unresolved V gene covers under half of the shortfall, and the cause of the remainder is unknown. The sample includes under 35,000 clones, with more than 75% observed a single time. Around 2.3% of the sample belongs to the ten largest clones. Source material: CD45RA- memory CD4+ T cells from PBMCs. The cell subset or site label, as the study defines it: memory T cells sorted ex vivo from peripheral blood. All receptors derive from a human donor with narcolepsy.

The chain recombines TRBV6-6 with TRBJ2-3; D uncertain. The CDR3 is 13 residues long. V was shortened by 2 bases and J by 6 bases, with 9 bases between the two germline ends. The germline CDR1 and CDR2 sequences are MNHNY and SVGAGI (reference sequence). The CDR3, as DNA: TGTGCCAGCAGTTACGGCCATGGGGATACGCAGTATTTT. Amino acids: CASSYGHGDTQYF.

This chain joins TRBV23-1 and TRBJ2-7, with D perhaps TRBD1 (6 bases). TRBV23-1 is an ORF for which the function is uncertain. CDR3 size: 14 residues. Trimming removed 6 bases at V and 5 bases at J, with 17 bases between. As DNA, the CDR3 is TGCGCCAGCAGCCCGTCGGGACACGGCAACGAGCAGTACTTC. This translates into CASSPSGHGNEQYF.

The genes are TRBV11-2 and TRBJ2-5, with a tentative D call TRBD2 (5 bases). This CDR3 has 15 residues. CDR1 is SGHAT, CDR2 FQNNGV, per germline. V lost 5 bases to trimming and J lost 1 base, with 14 bases between them. The CDR3 sequence is CASSPRVNPQETQYF. The CDR3 coding sequence is TGTGCCAGCAGCCCGAGGGTGAATCCCCAAGAGACCCAGTACTTC.

The CDR3 region has the DNA TGTGCCAGCAGTTACGGGCGGGTTAATTCACCCCTCCACTTT. Residues: CASSYGRVNSPLHF. The chain uses TRBV6-5 and TRBJ1-6; D is unclear. Germline V gene sequence: CDR1 MNHEY, CDR2 SVGAGI. The germline V and J ends were trimmed by 2 bases and 6 bases, with 8 bases remaining between them. The CDR3 is 14 amino acids.

The V gene is TRBV7-2, the J gene TRBJ1-2, with D perhaps TRBD1 (5 bases). Trimming took off 1 base at V and 3 bases at J, with 12 bases between the two ends. Per germline, CDR1 SGHTA and CDR2 FQGNSA. The CDR3 is made up of 15 amino acids. CDR3 region: CASSLVLGGDYGYTF. The CDR3 bases are TGTGCCAGCAGCTTAGTCCTCGGGGGTGACTATGGCTACACCTTC.

The chain joins TRBV2 to TRBJ2-3, with D unclear. This CDR3 spans 15 amino acids. V lost 8 bases and J 0 bases, leaving 15 bases between the germline ends. Germline lookup yields CDR1 SNHLY and CDR2 FYNNEI. The CDR3: CASSARTPSTDTQYF. CDR3 sequence (DNA): TGTGCCAGCTCGGCAAGGACCCCAAGCACAGATACGCAGTATTTT.

There are a few counts of this clone. The chain employs TRBV7-2 and TRBJ1-1; possible D gene TRBD1, 5 bases. CDR3 length equals 15 residues. Germline V lookup: CDR1 SGHTA, CDR2 FQGNSA. Trimming took 0 bases from V and 3 from J, leaving 11 bases between them. Written as DNA, the CDR3 is TGTGCCAGCAGCTTAGCGGGGGAGTGGGACACTGAAGCTTTCTTT. This translates into CASSLAGEWDTEAFF.

The J gene is TRBJ1-1, the V gene TRBV6-6; a possible D gene is TRBD1 (5 bases). The CDR3 has 13 residues. V was clipped by 7 bases and J by 6 bases, with 15 bases between them. Germline values: CDR1 MNHNY, CDR2 SVGAGI (reference sequence). The CDR3 here is CASTQRDRPEAFF. Written as DNA, the CDR3 is TGTGCCAGCACCCAGAGGGACCGACCTGAAGCTTTCTTT.

The V and J genes are TRBV25-1 and TRBJ1-1, with D perhaps matching TRBD1 (5 bases). The V and J ends lost 1 base and 4 bases respectively, with 19 bases between them. Germline V gene sequence: CDR1 MGHDK, CDR2 SYGVNS. The CDR3 length is 17 residues. The CDR3 protein is CASSELGEGISGTEAFF. CDR3 DNA: TGTGCCAGCAGTGAATTAGGGGAAGGAATATCGGGCACTGAAGCTTTCTTT.

On this clone itself: This same CDR3 is encoded by further DNA sequences in the sample. The chain combines TRBV7-3 with TRBJ2-5; TRBD1 aligns across 8 bases. Losses at the gene ends were 3 bases for V and 5 bases for J; bases not matched to a gene: 2. The CDR3 spans 13 residues. CDR1 SGHTA and CDR2 FQGTGA come from the germline V gene. The CDR3 here is CASSFTGGETQYF. DNA of the CDR3: TGTGCCAGCAGCTTTACAGGGGGGGAGACCCAGTACTTC.

This clone has only one observation. This sequence joins TRBV4-1 and TRBJ2-7; tentatively, D is TRBD1 (6 bases). V lost 4 bases to trimming and J lost 7 bases, with 17 bases between them. This CDR3 is built from 14 residues. Germline CDR1 reads MGHRA; CDR2 reads YSYEKL. The CDR3 DNA follows: TGCGCCAGCAGCCTAGAGACAGGCCTCGGGGAGCAGTACTTC. Protein sequence: CASSLETGLGEQYF.

V usage is TRBV28 and J usage is TRBJ2-5; TRBD2 is a possible D gene (5 bases). The ends were cut back, 4 bases at V and 11 bases at J, with 17 bases in the middle. The CDR3 extends over 13 amino acids. CDR1 MDHEN and CDR2 SYDVKM come from the germline V gene. CDR3 sequence (DNA): TGTGCCAGCAGTTCGGGCGACTTGAGGGAGCAGTACTTC. It codes for CASSSGDLREQYF.

The genes are TRBV7-2 and TRBJ2-1; no definite D call. CDR3 length equals 13 residues. The germline V gene has CDR1 SGHTA and CDR2 FQGNSA. V lost 1 base and J lost 9, with 10 bases in between. The CDR3 bases are TGTGCCAGCAGCTTAGGACCCAGTAGTGAGCAGTTCTTC. Its protein product is CASSLGPSSEQFF.

In the case of this clone: The germline gene is not matched at one end of the junction; a read error may be the cause. The chain recombines TRBV5-1 with TRBJ2-7, with D possibly TRBD2 on 6 matching bases. CDR1 and CDR2 (germline): SGHRS, YFSETQ. The CDR3 covers 15 residues. CDR3 DNA sequence: TGCGCCAGCAGCTTGCCAGCGGGTGGTTCCTCCGAGCAGTACTTC. Translated: CASSLPAGGSSEQYF.

In the case of this clone: A junction end diverges from the germline sequence, so it may reflect a read error. The V call is TRBV7-7, the J call TRBJ1-1; TRBD1 aligns across 9 bases. Germline V gene lookup returns CDR1 SSHAT and CDR2 FNYEAQ (reference sequence). The CDR3 is made up of 19 amino acids. The CDR3 DNA reads as TGTGCTAGCAGCTTAGATGGGGACAGGGTTTTTCGGAGGGACACTGAAGCTTTCTTT. It specifies CASSLDGDRVFRRDTEAFF.

The J gene is TRBJ2-3, the V gene TRBV9, with D possibly called TRBD1 or TRBD2 (5 bases each). This CDR3 is 17 amino acids long. The V end was cut by 4 bases, the J end by 2 bases, with 20 bases between. Germline loops: CDR1 SGDLS, CDR2 YYNGEE. The CDR3 reads CASSPRGEAPSTDTQYF. CDR3 DNA: TGTGCCAGCAGCCCCCGAGGGGAAGCACCGTCCACAGATACGCAGTATTTT.

V usage is TRBV6-4 and J usage is TRBJ2-3, with 7 bases fitting TRBD2. The CDR3 sequence is 13 residues long. The trim removed 0 bases at V and 9 bases at J, leaving 3 bases unmatched. Looked up from germline, CDR1 is MRHNA and CDR2 is SNTAGT. The DNA of the CDR3 is TGTGCCAGCAGTGACTCGAACGGGAGGACGCAGTATTTT. This codes for CASSDSNGRTQYF.

The chain uses TRBV7-9 and TRBJ2-7; the D gene could be TRBD1 or TRBD2 (5 bases each). Germline V gene sequence: CDR1 SEHNR, CDR2 FQNEAQ (reference sequence). The V and J ends lost 0 bases and 3 bases respectively, with 9 bases between them. The CDR3 consists of 14 residues. The CDR3 loop reads CASSLAGTNYEQYF. CDR3 DNA sequence: TGTGCCAGCAGCTTAGCCGGGACCAACTACGAGCAGTACTTC.

J is TRBJ1-2 and V is TRBV30, with TRBD1 identical over 7 bases. The CDR3 is 15 residues long. Germline V gene data show CDR1 as GTSNPN and CDR2 as SVGIG (reference sequence). After removal of 7 bases from V and 8 bases from J, the junction contained 19 bases not matched to a gene. CDR3 nucleotides: TGTGCCTTATCCCGGGACAGATTCTCTTCGGGCGGCTACACCTTC. Residues: CALSRDRFSSGGYTF.

The genes are TRBV25-1 and TRBJ2-3, with TRBD1 matching 9 bases. V trimming: 1 base; J trimming: 0 bases; junction bases outside the gene matches: 2. The CDR3 spans 16 residues. Germline CDR1 reads MGHDK; CDR2 reads SYGVNS. CDR3 DNA: TGTGCCAGCAGTGAATGGGGACAGGGCAGCACAGATACGCAGTATTTT. This gives the protein CASSEWGQGSTDTQYF.

The rearrangement joins TRBV9 to TRBJ1-4; D may be TRBD1 (6 bases). In germline, CDR1 is SGDLS, CDR2 YYNGEE. The V and J ends lost 4 bases and 5 bases respectively, with 15 bases between them. The CDR3 runs to 15 residues. The CDR3 protein is CASSPRARGNEKLFF. The CDR3 nucleotides are TGTGCCAGCAGCCCTCGAGCCAGGGGCAATGAAAAACTGTTTTTT. Based on the CDR3 plus reference TRBV9 and TRBJ1-4, the full variable domain is DSGVTQTPKHLITATGQRVTLRCSPRSGDLSVYWYQQSLDQGLQFLIQYYNGEERAKGNILERFSAQQFPDLHSELNLSSLELGDSALYFCASSPRARGNEKLFFGSGTQLSVL.

The chain uses TRBV30 and TRBJ2-3; TRBD1 is a possible D gene (5 bases). This CDR3 is built from 16 residues. Trimming shortened V by 1 base and J by 3 bases, and 17 bases separated the two germline ends. Germline CDR1 and CDR2: GTSNPN and SVGIG (reference sequence). The CDR3 sequence is CAWSGGLGAVTDTQYF. In DNA, the CDR3 is TGTGCCTGGAGTGGGGGCCTTGGCGCGGTGACAGATACGCAGTATTTT.

A remark on this clone: This sample also contains other DNA sequences that code for the same CDR3. CDR3: CASSPVRDSPGSGEQYF. In DNA, the CDR3 is TGTGCCAGCAGCCCAGTACGGGACAGCCCGGGATCGGGAGAGCAGTACTTC. The chain carries TRBV7-9 and TRBJ2-7; 7 nucleotides agree with TRBD1. The CDR3 totals 17 residues. Germline-derived CDR1 and CDR2 are SEHNR and FQNEAQ (reference sequence). Unmatched junction bases numbered 20, after V lost 5 bases and J lost 7 bases.